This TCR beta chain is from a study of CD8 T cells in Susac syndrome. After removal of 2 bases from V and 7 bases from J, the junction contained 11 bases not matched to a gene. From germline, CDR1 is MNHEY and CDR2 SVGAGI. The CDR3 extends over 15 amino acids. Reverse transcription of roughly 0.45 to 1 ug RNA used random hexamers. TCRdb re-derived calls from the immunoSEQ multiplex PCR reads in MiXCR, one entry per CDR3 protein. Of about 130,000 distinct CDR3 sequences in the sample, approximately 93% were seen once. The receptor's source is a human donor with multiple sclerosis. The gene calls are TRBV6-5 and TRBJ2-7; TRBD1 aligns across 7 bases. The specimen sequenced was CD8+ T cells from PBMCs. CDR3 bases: TGTGCCAGCAGTTACACCGGGACAGAGATGGGGGAGCAGTACTTC. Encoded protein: CASSYTGTEMGEQYF.